This T cell receptor beta chain was sequenced during a study of control samples from healthy donors and cancer patients (TCRdb year 2020). Comments on this clone: Its antigen target is currently unknown. Base qualities are not provided; no much larger clone lies one nucleotide away.

V trim: 4 bases; J trim: 1 base; unmatched bases: 12. Sequences MNHEY (CDR1) and SMNVEV (CDR2) are obtained from the germline V gene (reference sequence). The CDR3 runs 17 residues from the cysteine to the phenylalanine. The DNA shown is the 51-base CDR3, in frame from base 1. Library prep was done by the immunoSEQ multiplex PCR assay. The immuneACCESS repertoire file appears here via TCRdb, limited to in-frame rearrangements. These files lack a portion of the clones; in checked studies, under half of the deficit traces to unresolved V genes, and the cause of the others is not known. Present in this sample are some 140,000 clones, about 94% of which were seen just once. Of the sample, about 5% is held by the ten largest clones.

Sequencing used blood. The sequence links TRBV27 to TRBJ1-2, and 7 junction bases match TRBD1. This TCR was recovered from a man aged 35 to 55 in good health. The CDR3 is CASSSLAGTEINYGYTF. The nucleotides read TGTGCCAGCAGTTCCCTCGCCGGGACAGAAATTAACTATGGCTACACCTTC.